Here is one T cell receptor beta chain with its context. Its matching antigen is unknown. Sequencing ends 3 residues short of the CDR3 end; the germline J gene provides the rest. Germline loops: CDR1 SGHAT, CDR2 FQNNGV. The CDR3 consists of 14 residues. The ends were cut back, 1 base at V and 4 bases at J, with 7 bases in the middle. The data derive from a study of T cells in women clearing cervical HPV infection. General study results and limits: Controls had more TRBV6-7 (about 0.15%) than cases (about 0.11%).

Sequenced by immunoSEQ multiplex PCR; TCRdb stores in-frame clones only, minus some. Its table records about 28,000 clones. V is TRBV11-2 and J is TRBJ1-4; no reliable D call. Sequenced input: blood buffy coat. The TCR sequence derives from a woman aged 18 to 75 with a cervical HPV16 infection that either progressed to CIN3+ or cleared (not recorded which). The part of the CDR3 DNA that was read is TGTGCCAGCAGCTTAGGGCAGAATAATGAAAAA. This sequence encodes CASSLGQNNEK. The whole CDR3 protein reads CASSLGQNNEKLFF.